Many counts were recorded for the clone carrying this T cell receptor (beta chain). The antigen is unknown. Everyone who gave samples was a healthy Caucasian. These data belong to a study of identical twins. The authors used template switching to add a universal primer site and gave cDNA unique molecular identifiers. TCRdb itself ran the 5' RACE reads through MiXCR, one entry per CDR3 protein. The sample yields a few hundred thousand distinct CDR3 sequences, about 9% seen once. General study points: Partial confounding of zero-insertion analyses by invariant MAIT and iNKT cells was possible.

Germline V gene lookup returns CDR1 LGHNA and CDR2 YNFKEQ. The CDR3 runs to 16 residues. With 0 bases removed from V and 8 bases from J, the gap between germline ends came to 17 bases. V and J are TRBV4-2 and TRBJ2-1; D tentatively fits TRBD1 or TRBD2 (5 bases each). The TCR originated in a woman in her forties or fifties in good health. Input material: naive T cells sorted from blood. In nucleotides, the CDR3 is TGTGCCAGCAGCCAAGAAGGAAGACTTGGGGGAGATGAGCAGTTCTTC. This gives the protein CASSQEGRLGGDEQFF.